These 5 T cell receptor beta chains were all obtained from the same sample, sequenced in a study of early T cells in non-severe SARS-CoV-2 infection. TCRdb used MiXCR to reprocess the 5' RACE reads, holding one entry per CDR3 protein. The data hold around 44,000 distinct CDR3 sequences, with roughly 9.8% observed a single time. Sequenced: whole blood. The receptors shown here come from an adult who was a healthcare worker with PCR-confirmed SARS-CoV-2 infection or an uninfected control (not recorded which).

The gene calls are TRBV27 and TRBJ1-2; D uncertain. The CDR3 runs 12 residues. CDR1 is MNHEY and CDR2 is SMNVEV in the germline V gene (reference sequence). Trimming shortened V by 2 bases and J by 8 bases, and 9 bases separated the two germline ends. CDR3 nucleotides: TGTGCCAGCAGTTTAACGGGAAACGGCTACACCTTC. Translated, it gives CASSLTGNGYTF.

The chain combines TRBV11-3 with TRBJ2-3; TRBD1 aligns across 7 bases. Trimming cost V 5 bases and J 3 bases; bases outside gene matches: 8. From germline, CDR1 is SGHNT and CDR2 YENEEA. This CDR3 comprises 15 residues. The CDR3 DNA sequence: TGTGCCAGCAGCCAGAGGACAGGCTTGACAGATACGCAGTATTTT. Protein sequence: CASSQRTGLTDTQYF.

V gene TRBV11-2 combines with J gene TRBJ2-1; tentatively, D is TRBD2 (6 bases). Trimming removed 8 bases from V and 1 base from J, with 9 bases in between. This CDR3 region has 13 residues. The germline V gene encodes CDR1 SGHAT and CDR2 FQNNGV. Here the CDR3 reads CASGGLSYNEQFF. CDR3 in DNA: TGTGCCAGCGGAGGGCTATCCTACAATGAGCAGTTCTTC.

As DNA, the CDR3 is TGTGCCAGCAGTTACTCCCTTCGACTTAGGGGTGCGGCCCAATACGAGCAGTACTTC. It specifies CASSYSLRLRGAAQYEQYF. The chain combines TRBV6-2 or TRBV6-3 with TRBJ2-7; TRBD1 might be the D (5 bases). The CDR3 covers 19 residues. V lost 0 bases and J lost 4, with 25 bases in between. Germline lookup yields CDR1 MNHEY and CDR2 SVGEGT.

The chain links TRBV7-9 to TRBJ2-3; D uncertain. The germline gives CDR1 SEHNR, CDR2 FQNEAQ (reference sequence). The CDR3 consists of 8 residues. V was cut by 8 bases and J by 12 bases, with 6 bases left in between. The CDR3 sequence is CASHPQYF. CDR3 in DNA: TGTGCCAGCCACCCACAGTATTTT.